The following is a T cell receptor (beta chain) sequence with its context. The antigen is not known. The sample comes from a study of T cells in Graves' hyperthyroidism and ophthalmopathy. The germline V gene has CDR1 ENHRY and CDR2 SYGVKD. This CDR3 has 15 amino acids. V dropped 6 bases and J dropped 6; count of bases not matched to a gene: 11. Amplification of TCR beta CDR3 regions used RNA as the template. The HTBI set primed first-round TCR CDR3 RT-PCR. TCRdb independently ran MiXCR on the multiplex PCR reads; one entry per CDR3 protein. The data show 530,000 or so distinct CDR3 sequences, under 60% seen once. Broader study findings: In validation, the model predicted ophthalmopathy. These predictions came a median 6.5 months before onset. Most clonotypes that expanded in the thyroid above 0.001 also showed up in blood.

The sample comprised peripheral blood or thyroid tissue (not recorded which). This receptor was identified in a woman under 30 with Graves' hyperthyroidism. The chain uses TRBV10-3 and TRBJ1-2, with TRBD1 matching over 9 bases. The CDR3 sequence: CAIRMGQGYSHGYTF. The DNA of the CDR3 is TGTGCCATCAGGATGGGACAGGGTTATTCGCATGGCTACACCTTC.